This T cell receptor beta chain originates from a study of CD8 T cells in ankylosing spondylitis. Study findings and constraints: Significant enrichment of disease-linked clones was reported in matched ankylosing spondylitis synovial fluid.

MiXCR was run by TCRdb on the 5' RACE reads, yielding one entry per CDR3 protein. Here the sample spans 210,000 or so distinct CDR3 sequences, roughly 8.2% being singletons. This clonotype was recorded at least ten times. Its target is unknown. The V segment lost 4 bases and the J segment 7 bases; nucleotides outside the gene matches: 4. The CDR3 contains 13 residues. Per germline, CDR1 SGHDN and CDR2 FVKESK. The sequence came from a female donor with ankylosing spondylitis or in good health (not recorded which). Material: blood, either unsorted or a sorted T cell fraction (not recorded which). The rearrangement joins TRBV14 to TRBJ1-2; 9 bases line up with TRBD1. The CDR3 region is CASSPRDRVGYTF. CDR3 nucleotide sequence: TGTGCCAGCAGCCCCCGGGACAGGGTTGGCTACACCTTC.